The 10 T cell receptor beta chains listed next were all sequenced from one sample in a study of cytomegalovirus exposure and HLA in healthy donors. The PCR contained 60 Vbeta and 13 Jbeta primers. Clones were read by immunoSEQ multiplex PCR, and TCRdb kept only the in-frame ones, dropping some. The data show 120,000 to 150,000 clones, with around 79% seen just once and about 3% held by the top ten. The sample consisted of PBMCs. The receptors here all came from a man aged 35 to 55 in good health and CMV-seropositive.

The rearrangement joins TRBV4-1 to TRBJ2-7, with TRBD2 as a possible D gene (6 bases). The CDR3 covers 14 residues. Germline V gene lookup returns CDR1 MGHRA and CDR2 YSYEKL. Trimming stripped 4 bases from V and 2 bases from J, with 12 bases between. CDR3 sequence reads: CASSPEGRAYEQYF. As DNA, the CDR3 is TGCGCCAGCAGCCCGGAGGGCAGGGCCTACGAGCAGTACTTC.

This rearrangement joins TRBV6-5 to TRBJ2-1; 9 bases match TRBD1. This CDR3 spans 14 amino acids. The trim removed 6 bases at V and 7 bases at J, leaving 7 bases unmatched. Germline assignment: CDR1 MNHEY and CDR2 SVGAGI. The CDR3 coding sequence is TGTGCCAGCAGGGAATGGGACAGGGTTAATGAGCAGTTCTTC. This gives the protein CASREWDRVNEQFF.

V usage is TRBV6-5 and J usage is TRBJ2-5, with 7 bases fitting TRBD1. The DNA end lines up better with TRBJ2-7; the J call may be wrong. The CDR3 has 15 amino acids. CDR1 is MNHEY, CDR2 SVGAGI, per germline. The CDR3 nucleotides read TGTGCCAGTTTGAGAAGACAGGGAGAATCCTACGAGCAGTACTTC. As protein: CASLRRQGESYEQYF.

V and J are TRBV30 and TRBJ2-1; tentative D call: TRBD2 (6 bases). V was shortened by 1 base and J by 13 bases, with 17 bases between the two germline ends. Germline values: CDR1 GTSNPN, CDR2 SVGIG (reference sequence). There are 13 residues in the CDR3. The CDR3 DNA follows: TGTGCCTGGAGTGGGGTAGGAGGGCCTCATCAGTTCTTC. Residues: CAWSGVGGPHQFF.

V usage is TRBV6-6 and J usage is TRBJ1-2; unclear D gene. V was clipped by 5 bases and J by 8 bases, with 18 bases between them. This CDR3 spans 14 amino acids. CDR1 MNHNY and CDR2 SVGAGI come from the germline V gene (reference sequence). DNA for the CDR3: TGTGCCAGCAGTCGCGAGTTGGGGAGGTGGGGCTACACCTTC. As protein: CASSRELGRWGYTF.

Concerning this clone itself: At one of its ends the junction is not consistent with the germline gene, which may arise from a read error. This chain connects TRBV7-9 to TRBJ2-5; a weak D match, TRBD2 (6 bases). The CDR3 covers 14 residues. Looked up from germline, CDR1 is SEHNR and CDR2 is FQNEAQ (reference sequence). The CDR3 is CSSSSGGSGETQYF. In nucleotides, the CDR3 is TGTTCCAGCAGCTCCGGTGGTAGCGGAGAGACCCAGTACTTC.

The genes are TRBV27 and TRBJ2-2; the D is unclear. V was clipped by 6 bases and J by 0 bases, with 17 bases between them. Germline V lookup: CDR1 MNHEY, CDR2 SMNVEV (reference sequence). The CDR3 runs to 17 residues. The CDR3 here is CASRNTRLNTNTGELFF. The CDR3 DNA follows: TGTGCCAGCAGGAATACACGCCTTAATACGAACACCGGGGAGCTGTTTTTT.

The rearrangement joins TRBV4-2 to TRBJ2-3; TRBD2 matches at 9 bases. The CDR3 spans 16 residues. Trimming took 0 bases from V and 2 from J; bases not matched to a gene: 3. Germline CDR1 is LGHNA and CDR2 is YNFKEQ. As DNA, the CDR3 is TGTGCCAGCAGCCAAGATAGACTAGCGGCCACAGATACGCAGTATTTT. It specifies CASSQDRLAATDTQYF.

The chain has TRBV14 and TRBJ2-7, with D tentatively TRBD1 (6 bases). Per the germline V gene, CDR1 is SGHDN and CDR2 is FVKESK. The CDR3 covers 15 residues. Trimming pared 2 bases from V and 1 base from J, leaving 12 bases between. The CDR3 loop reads CASSQNMGTSYEQYF. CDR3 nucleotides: TGTGCCAGCAGCCAAAATATGGGGACATCCTACGAGCAGTACTTC.

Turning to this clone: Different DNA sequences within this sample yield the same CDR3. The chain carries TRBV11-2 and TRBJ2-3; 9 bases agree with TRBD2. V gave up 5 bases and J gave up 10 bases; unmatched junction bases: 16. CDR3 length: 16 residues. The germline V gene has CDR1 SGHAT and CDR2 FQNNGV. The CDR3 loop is CASSLGRNNLAGPQYF. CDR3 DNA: TGTGCCAGCAGCCTCGGCCGCAATAACCTAGCGGGACCGCAGTATTTT.